Here is one T cell receptor (beta chain) with its context. This table comes from immunoSEQ multiplex PCR, and its TCRdb copy is limited to in-frame clones, with some not included. The sample shows roughly 220,000 clones, about 88% of them seen only once. Germline values: CDR1 LNHDA, CDR2 SQIVND (reference sequence). The length of the CDR3 is 14 residues. The J segment lost 4 bases and the V segment lost 7 bases, leaving 6 bases of the junction unmatched. These data are taken from a study of blood T cell repertoires in COVID-19. Overall study: Whether acute or convalescent, the COVID-19 samples came from the United States, Italy and Spain. The cDNA or gDNA used as material had been derived from T cells, B-cell-depleted T cells, or PBMCs.

The chain has TRBV19 and TRBJ2-1; 8 nucleotides match TRBD1. The sequence came from a woman in her twenties or thirties who had recovered from COVID-19. The sample taken for sequencing was PBMCs or T cells enriched from blood (not recorded which). CDR3 residues: CASTPTGAYNEQFF. The CDR3 DNA reads TGTGCCAGTACTCCGACAGGGGCGTACAATGAGCAGTTCTTC. The full variable domain, its missing parts supplied by reference TRBV19 and TRBJ2-1, is DGGITQSPKYLFRKEGQNVTLSCEQNLNHDAMYWYRQDPGQGLRLIYYSQIVNDFQKGDIAEGYSVSREKKESFPLTVTSAQKNPTAFYLCASTPTGAYNEQFFGPGTRLTVL.